A selection of T cell receptor beta chains follows, all from one sample in a study of beta chain features in type 1 diabetes. Sequencing was performed with immunoSEQ multiplex PCR; in TCRdb, only in-frame clones are kept and a portion is missing. The repertoire holds 390,000 or so clones, with roughly 14% as singletons. Input material: naive CD4+ T cells from blood. These receptor sequences come from a man under 40 in good health. The CDR3 runs from the conserved cysteine through the conserved F or W. A D gene is named only where the DNA matches it firmly. Rows may omit the clone size; those that give it use once, few, many or a size class.

J gene	V gene	D gene	clone size	CDR3 protein	CDR3 DNA
TRBJ1-2	TRBV29-1	NA	few	CSVEDPAGRYGYTF	TGCAGCGTTGAAGATCCCGCAGGGCGCTATGGCTACACCTTC
TRBJ1-2	TRBV12-5	NA	few	CASGLGDSSNYGYTF	TGTGCTAGTGGTTTAGGCGACAGTTCTAACTATGGCTACACCTTC
TRBJ2-3	TRBV5-1	TRBD1	NA	CASSPVPGQGTDTQYF	TGCGCCAGCAGCCCCGTCCCGGGACAGGGAACAGATACGCAGTATTTT
TRBJ2-4	TRBV4-1	NA	few	CASSQVVLSKNIQYF	TGCGCCAGCAGCCAAGTGGTTCTTTCCAAAAACATTCAGTACTTC
TRBJ2-3	TRBV6-5	NA	NA	CASSYEDTQYF	TGTGCCAGCAGTTACGAAGATACGCAGTATTTT
TRBJ2-3	TRBV13	TRBD2	few	CASSFRTSGTDTQYF	TGTGCCAGCAGCTTTCGGACTAGCGGAACAGATACGCAGTATTTT
TRBJ2-5	TRBV15	NA	few	CATSSFSLQETQYF	TGTGCCACCAGCAGCTTTAGCCTCCAAGAGACCCAGTACTTC
TRBJ2-7	TRBV5-4	TRBD1	few	CASSSSGTGRYEQYF	TGTGCCAGCAGCTCGTCCGGGACAGGGAGGTACGAGCAGTACTTC
TRBJ2-1	TRBV9	NA	NA	CASSSRLAVGVEQFF	TGTGCCAGCAGCTCCCGGTTGGCGGTCGGAGTTGAGCAGTTCTTC
TRBJ2-1	TRBV4-2	TRBD2	few	CASSPPSGGRVGEQFF	TGTGCCAGCAGCCCCCCGAGTGGCGGGAGGGTCGGTGAGCAGTTCTTC
TRBJ2-1	TRBV2	NA	few	CASSETGYYNEQFF	TGTGCCAGCAGTGAAACGGGGTACTACAATGAGCAGTTCTTC
TRBJ1-6	TRBV23-1	NA	many	CASSPNSPLHF	TGCGCCAGCAGTCCTAATTCACCCCTCCACTTT
TRBJ2-5	TRBV5-4	NA	few	CASSLGQAQETQYF	TGTGCCAGCAGCTTGGGACAGGCACAAGAGACCCAGTACTTC
TRBJ1-5	TRBV25-1	TRBD1	NA	CASSEAGQGYQPQHF	TGTGCCAGCAGTGAGGCCGGACAGGGATATCAGCCCCAGCATTTT
TRBJ2-1	TRBV10-3	NA	NA	CAISVENEQFF	TGTGCCATCAGTGTAGAGAATGAGCAGTTCTTC
TRBJ1-1	TRBV5-6	TRBD1	NA	CASSQTGQGGTEAFF	TGTGCCAGCAGCCAAACCGGACAGGGTGGCACTGAAGCTTTCTTT
TRBJ2-1	TRBV30	NA	NA	CAWSQRLQGGEQFF	TGTGCCTGGAGTCAGAGACTTCAGGGAGGCGAGCAGTTCTTC
TRBJ1-1	TRBV7-9	NA	few	CASSPTIGTEAFF	TGTGCCAGCAGCCCTACGATCGGGACTGAAGCTTTCTTT
TRBJ1-4	TRBV6-1	NA	few	CASNRATVDEKLFF	TGTGCCAGCAATCGGGCGACAGTCGATGAAAAACTGTTTTTT
TRBJ2-6	TRBV23-1	NA	NA	CASTYPAEGRGANVLTF	TGCGCCAGCACCTACCCGGCGGAGGGCAGAGGGGCCAACGTCCTGACTTTC
TRBJ2-1	TRBV5-4	TRBD1	few	CASSLGGTGLYNEQFF	TGTGCCAGCAGCTTGGGGGGGACAGGGTTGTACAATGAGCAGTTCTTC
TRBJ2-1	TRBV11-3	NA	NA	CASSSWSETSYNEQFF	TGTGCCAGCAGTTCGTGGTCTGAGACGTCATACAATGAGCAGTTCTTC
TRBJ2-7	TRBV7-9	NA	few	CAVDTLAYEQYF	TGTGCCGTGGATACGTTAGCCTACGAGCAGTACTTC
TRBJ1-2	TRBV30	NA	many	CAWNAQLYYGYTF	TGTGCCTGGAATGCGCAGCTGTACTATGGCTACACCTTC
TRBJ2-7	TRBV7-9	NA	few	CASQPRGEFYEQYF	TGTGCCAGCCAACCCCGTGGAGAATTCTACGAGCAGTACTTC
TRBJ2-2	TRBV6-1	TRBD1	few	CAISALDPSQGWTGELFF	TGTGCCATCAGTGCTCTCGATCCTTCACAGGGGTGGACCGGGGAGCTGTTTTTT
TRBJ2-2	TRBV19	NA	NA	CASSMPGELFF	TGTGCCAGTAGTATGCCCGGGGAGCTGTTTTTT
TRBJ2-1	TRBV2	NA	few	CASRLIRSYNEQFF	TGTGCCAGCAGACTAATTAGGTCCTACAATGAGCAGTTCTTC
TRBJ2-5	TRBV5-1	TRBD1	NA	CASSFPGQGKETQYF	TGCGCCAGCAGCTTCCCGGGACAGGGAAAAGAGACCCAGTACTTC
TRBJ1-2	TRBV4-3	NA	few	CASSHGQGRGDGYTF	TGCGCCAGCAGCCACGGCCAGGGGAGGGGAGATGGCTACACCTTC
TRBJ2-3	TRBV29-1	NA	NA	CSVGLHARDTQYF	TGCAGCGTTGGACTACATGCAAGAGATACGCAGTATTTT
TRBJ2-1	TRBV14	NA	NA	CASSARLVSISNEQFF	TGTGCCAGCAGCGCACGACTAGTTTCGATTTCCAATGAGCAGTTCTTC
TRBJ2-5	TRBV11-1	NA	NA	CASSPSGQETQYF	TGTGCCAGCAGTCCCTCGGGTCAGGAGACCCAGTACTTC
TRBJ1-2	TRBV7-9	TRBD1	once	CASSLGQSYGYTF	TGTGCCAGCAGCTTGGGACAGAGCTATGGCTACACCTTC
TRBJ2-1	TRBV7-2	NA	few	CASSLVHEFEQFF	TGTGCCAGCAGCTTAGTACATGAGTTTGAGCAGTTCTTC
TRBJ2-3	TRBV7-2	NA	few	CASSPQGVGTDTQYF	TGTGCCAGCAGCCCACAGGGCGTAGGCACAGATACGCAGTATTTT
TRBJ2-1	TRBV4-3	NA	few	CASSHYGSPPYNEQFF	TGCGCCAGCAGCCATTACGGGAGTCCCCCTTACAATGAGCAGTTCTTC
TRBJ2-3	TRBV2	NA	NA	CASSEALPKYF	TGTGCCAGCAGTGAAGCGCTTCCGAAGTATTTT
TRBJ2-3	TRBV9	NA	NA	CASSVGGTQYF	TGTGCCAGCAGCGTCGGAGGTACGCAGTATTTT
TRBJ2-1	TRBV27	TRBD2	NA	CASSWTSGSMYSNEQFF	TGTGCCAGCAGTTGGACTAGCGGGAGTATGTACTCCAATGAGCAGTTCTTC
TRBJ2-7	TRBV15	NA	NA	CATSRAGYEQYF	TGTGCCACCAGCAGAGCCGGCTACGAGCAGTACTTC
TRBJ2-7	TRBV27	TRBD1	few	CASPWDSYEQYF	TGTGCCAGCCCCTGGGACAGCTACGAGCAGTACTTC
TRBJ2-2	TRBV30	NA	few	CACPRVYTGELFF	TGTGCCTGTCCTAGGGTATACACCGGGGAGCTGTTTTTT
TRBJ2-3	TRBV4-1	TRBD1	few	CASSQPRQGPTDTQYF	TGCGCCAGCAGCCAACCGCGACAGGGACCGACAGATACGCAGTATTTT
TRBJ2-5	TRBV30	TRBD2	NA	CAGSASGRAGETQYF	TGTGCCGGGAGCGCGAGCGGGAGGGCCGGAGAGACCCAGTACTTC
TRBJ2-1	TRBV10-3	NA	NA	CAISEPTGLHYNEQFF	TGTGCCATCAGTGAGCCGACGGGACTCCACTACAATGAGCAGTTCTTC
TRBJ1-5	TRBV10-3	NA	few	CAISPSGENQPQHF	TGTGCCATCAGTCCCTCGGGGGAAAATCAGCCCCAGCATTTT
TRBJ2-1	TRBV19	TRBD1	few	CASTGGGDEQFF	TGTGCCAGCACAGGGGGCGGAGATGAGCAGTTCTTC
TRBJ2-5	TRBV7-3	NA	NA	CASSQTGRPETQYF	TGTGCCAGCAGCCAGACCGGGCGGCCGGAGACCCAGTACTTC
TRBJ2-1	TRBV5-4	TRBD1	NA	CASSSGTGRHEQFF	TGTGCCAGCAGCTCGGGGACAGGGCGTCATGAGCAGTTCTTC
TRBJ2-3	TRBV29-1	NA	NA	CSVAGRATDTQYF	TGCAGCGTTGCCGGAAGGGCGACAGATACGCAGTATTTT
TRBJ2-1	TRBV5-4	NA	NA	CASSPRRGSGNEQFF	TGTGCCAGCAGCCCTCGCAGGGGATCGGGGAATGAGCAGTTCTTC
TRBJ1-2	TRBV5-1	NA	few	CASSPNREGGYTF	TGCGCCAGCAGCCCAAACAGGGAAGGCGGCTACACCTTC
TRBJ2-2	TRBV9	NA	NA	CASSATGTANTGELFF	TGTGCCAGCAGCGCGACCGGGACCGCTAACACCGGGGAGCTGTTTTTT
TRBJ2-3	TRBV14	TRBD2	few	CASSLGLAGVRQYF	TGTGCCAGCAGTCTGGGACTAGCGGGAGTTCGTCAGTATTTT
TRBJ1-6	TRBV7-2	NA	NA	CASSHPTGNNSPLHF	TGTGCCAGCAGCCACCCGACAGGAAACAATTCACCCCTCCACTTT
TRBJ1-1	TRBV18	TRBD1	NA	CASSRKTGTNTEAFF	TGTGCCAGCTCACGGAAGACAGGGACCAACACTGAAGCTTTCTTT
TRBJ2-5	TRBV7-8	TRBD1	NA	CASSTHGQGETQYF	TGTGCCAGCAGCACCCATGGACAGGGGGAGACCCAGTACTTC
TRBJ1-6	TRBV4-1	TRBD1	NA	CASSRERGLGSPLHF	TGCGCCAGCAGCCGTGAGAGGGGGCTCGGTTCACCCCTCCACTTT
TRBJ2-1	TRBV2	NA	NA	CASSTRSEQFF	TGTGCCAGCAGTACTAGGAGTGAGCAGTTCTTC